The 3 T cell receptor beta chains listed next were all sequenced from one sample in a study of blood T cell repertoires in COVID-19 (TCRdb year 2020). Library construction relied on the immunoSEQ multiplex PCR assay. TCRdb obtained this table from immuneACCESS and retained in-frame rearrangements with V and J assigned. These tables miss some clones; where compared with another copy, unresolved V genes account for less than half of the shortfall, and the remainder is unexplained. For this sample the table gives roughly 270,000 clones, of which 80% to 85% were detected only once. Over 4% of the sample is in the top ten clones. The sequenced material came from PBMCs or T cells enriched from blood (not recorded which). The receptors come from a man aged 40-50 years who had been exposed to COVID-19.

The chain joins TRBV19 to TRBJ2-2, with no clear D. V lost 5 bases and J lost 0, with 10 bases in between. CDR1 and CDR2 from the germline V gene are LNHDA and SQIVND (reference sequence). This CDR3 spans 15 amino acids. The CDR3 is CASSYDTTNTGELFF. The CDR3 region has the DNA TGTGCCAGTAGTTACGACACCACGAACACCGGGGAGCTGTTTTTT.

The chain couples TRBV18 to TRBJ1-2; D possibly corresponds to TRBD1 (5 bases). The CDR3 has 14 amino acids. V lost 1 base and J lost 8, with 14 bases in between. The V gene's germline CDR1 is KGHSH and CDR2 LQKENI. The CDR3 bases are TGTGCCAGCTCACCACAAGGAGAAGGGGCCGGCTACACCTTC. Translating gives CASSPQGEGAGYTF.

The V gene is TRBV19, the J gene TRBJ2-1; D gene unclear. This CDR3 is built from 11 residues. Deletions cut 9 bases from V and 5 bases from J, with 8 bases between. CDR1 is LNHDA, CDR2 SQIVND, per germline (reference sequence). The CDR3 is CASPHDNEQFF. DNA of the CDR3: TGTGCCAGCCCCCATGACAATGAGCAGTTCTTC.